The 16 T cell receptor beta chains in this list originate from one sample, sequenced in a study of blood T cell repertoires in COVID-19. TCRdb keeps only in-frame clones here, not all; method: immunoSEQ multiplex PCR. The table includes tens of thousands of clones, 80% to 85% detected once. The sample taken for sequencing was peripheral blood. The receptors come from a man aged 55 to 69 with acute or convalescent COVID-19.

The chain has TRBV5-6 and TRBJ1-2; D possibly corresponds to TRBD1 (5 bases). Trimming pared 1 base from V and 4 bases from J, leaving 11 bases between. From germline, CDR1 is SGHDT and CDR2 YYEEEE. This CDR3 is 14 amino acids long. CDR3 nucleotides: TGTGCCAGCAGCTTGTCGGGGGTTCCCTATGGCTACACCTTC. This encodes CASSLSGVPYGYTF. The variable domain in full, with the rest retrieved from reference TRBV5-6 and TRBJ1-2, is DAGVTQSPTHLIKTRGQQVTLRCSPKSGHDTVSWYQQALGQGPQFIFQYYEEEERQRGNFPDRFSGHQFPNYSSELNVNALLLGDSALYLCASSLSGVPYGYTFGSGTRLTVV.

V is TRBV7-9 and J is TRBJ2-3; D gene uncertain. Germline V gene lookup returns CDR1 SEHNR and CDR2 FQNEAQ (reference sequence). The CDR3 totals 17 residues. Trimming removed 5 bases at V and 4 bases at J, with 22 bases between. In DNA, the CDR3 is TGTGCCAGCAGCGGCCTCCAGGCTACCTCTCAGGCAGATACGCAGTATTTT. It codes for CASSGLQATSQADTQYF.

This clone has just a few counts. The chain is built from TRBV5-1 and TRBJ1-1; D is undetermined. Germline loops: CDR1 SGHRS, CDR2 YFSETQ. This CDR3 is built from 15 residues. The V end lost 0 bases, the J end lost 2 bases, and 11 bases lay between the germline ends. CDR3 in amino acids: CASSLGEVSNTEAFF. CDR3 DNA sequence: TGCGCCAGCAGCTTGGGAGAAGTGAGTAACACTGAAGCTTTCTTT.

This sequence joins TRBV5-1 and TRBJ1-1; 7 nucleotides line up with TRBD1. Germline values: CDR1 SGHRS, CDR2 YFSETQ. This CDR3 is built from 14 residues. Trimming cost V 7 bases and J 0 bases; bases outside gene matches: 6. The CDR3 sequence is CASGTEPMNTEAFF. CDR3 in DNA: TGCGCCAGCGGGACAGAACCCATGAACACTGAAGCTTTCTTT.

The chain employs TRBV4-1 and TRBJ1-3; D is undetermined. The V gene's germline CDR1 is MGHRA and CDR2 YSYEKL. CDR3 length: 17 residues. Trimming removed 4 bases at V and 0 bases at J, with 16 bases between. CDR3 sequence: CASSLGPVRSSGNTIYF. CDR3 nucleotides: TGCGCCAGCAGCCTCGGCCCAGTGAGGAGCTCTGGAAACACCATATATTTT.

The chain joins TRBV24-1 to TRBJ1-1; TRBD1 agrees at 8 bases. Germline V gene lookup returns CDR1 KGHDR and CDR2 SFDVKD. The CDR3 runs 14 residues. V lost 3 bases and J lost 6; bases outside the gene matches: 5. CDR3 in amino acids: CATSDTGGVAEAFF. The CDR3 DNA reads as TGTGCCACCAGTGATACAGGGGGGGTTGCTGAAGCTTTCTTT.

The CDR3 reads CASSYRGAYEQYF. For the CDR3, the DNA is TGCGCCAGCAGCTACAGGGGCGCCTACGAGCAGTACTTC. V and J are TRBV5-1 and TRBJ2-7; 7 bases match TRBD1. V shed 3 bases, J shed 2 bases, and the junction held 2 bases outside the gene matches. Germline values: CDR1 SGHRS, CDR2 YFSETQ. The CDR3 extends over 13 amino acids.

This chain uses TRBV4-2 with TRBJ1-3; no definite D call. CDR1 LGHNA and CDR2 YNFKEQ come from the germline V gene. Trimming stripped 0 bases from V and 3 bases from J, with 12 bases between. The CDR3 covers 16 residues. CDR3: CASSQEAGIVGNTIYF. The DNA for the CDR3 is TGTGCCAGCAGCCAAGAGGCAGGTATAGTTGGAAACACCATATATTTT.

The CDR3 loop is CASSQQGPETGYTF. The CDR3 region has the DNA TGTGCCAGCAGCCAGCAAGGCCCGGAGACTGGCTACACCTTC. The chain combines TRBV7-2 with TRBJ1-2; D ambiguous. Germline CDR1 is SGHTA and CDR2 is FQGNSA. The CDR3 contains 14 residues. Trimming took off 5 bases at V and 7 bases at J, with 17 bases between the two ends.

J is TRBJ1-2 and V is TRBV9; weak D call: TRBD1 (5 bases). CDR3 length equals 13 residues. Trimming removed 5 bases at V and 0 bases at J, with 8 bases between. Germline loops: CDR1 SGDLS, CDR2 YYNGEE. The CDR3 region has the DNA TGTGCCAGCAGGCCACAGGCTAACTATGGCTACACCTTC. It yields the protein CASRPQANYGYTF.

Details on this clone: Different DNA sequences within this sample yield the same CDR3. The rearrangement links TRBV12-3 or TRBV12-4 to TRBJ1-6, with D possibly TRBD1 on 5 matching bases. V was shortened by 6 bases and J by 9 bases, with 12 bases between the two germline ends. The length of the CDR3 is 13 residues. CDR3 sequence (DNA): TGTGCCAGCAGCCTTACAGGTTTTTCACCCCTCCACTTT. Encoded protein: CASSLTGFSPLHF.

The chain carries TRBV5-4 and TRBJ2-3, with 8 bases identical to TRBD2. CDR1 is SGHNT, CDR2 YYREEE, per germline (reference sequence). This CDR3 comprises 14 residues. The junction had 3 bases not matched to a gene; V was cut back by 0 bases and J by 6 bases. For the CDR3, the DNA is TGTGCCAGCAGCTTGGACCCTAGCGGGGATACGCAGTATTTT. It translates to CASSLDPSGDTQYF. Drawing the rest from reference TRBV5-4 and TRBJ2-3, the complete variable domain is ETGVTQSPTHLIKTRGQQVTLRCSSQSGHNTVSWYQQALGQGPQFIFQYYREEENGRGNFPPRFSGLQFPNYSSELNVNALELDDSALYLCASSLDPSGDTQYFGPGTRLTVL.

The chain links TRBV6-5 to TRBJ2-1, with a possible D match to TRBD2 (7 bases). V dropped 5 bases and J dropped 8 bases, with 16 bases sitting between them. Germline lookup yields CDR1 MNHEY and CDR2 SVGAGI. This CDR3 comprises 14 residues. CDR3 sequence: CASSRRGGTDEQFF. Here the CDR3 DNA reads TGTGCCAGCAGTCGAAGGGGGGGGACCGATGAGCAGTTCTTC.

The CDR3, as DNA: TGTGCCAGCAGCAACCGGGACAGAGGGACACCCCTCCACTTT. Translating it yields CASSNRDRGTPLHF. V and J are TRBV21-1 and TRBJ1-6; the D call TRBD1 from the table was never checked on the DNA. TRBV21-1 is flagged as a pseudogene. The CDR3 spans 14 residues.

The rearrangement links TRBV5-1 to TRBJ1-6; maybe TRBD1 (6 bases). Per the germline V gene, CDR1 is SGHRS and CDR2 is YFSETQ. V was pared by 7 bases and J by 10 bases, with 18 bases between. The CDR3 is 14 residues long. In DNA form, the CDR3 reads TGCGCCAGCCGCCAAGGACAGATCGACTCACCCCTCCACTTT. Encoded protein: CASRQGQIDSPLHF. Variable domain in full (rest from reference TRBV5-1 and TRBJ1-6): KAGVTQTPRYLIKTRGQQVTLSCSPISGHRSVSWYQQTPGQGLQFLFEYFSETQRNKGNFPGRFSGRQFSNSRSEMNVSTLELGDSALYLCASRQGQIDSPLHFGNGTRLTVT.

The V gene is TRBV7-2, the J gene TRBJ1-2, with D possibly TRBD1 on 6 matching bases. Germline CDR1 SGHTA, CDR2 FQGNSA. The CDR3 contains 16 residues. V was cut by 5 bases and J by 2 bases, with 18 bases left in between. The CDR3 loop is CASSPHGNRVNYGYTF. The CDR3 DNA sequence: TGTGCCAGCAGCCCCCATGGGAACAGGGTAAACTATGGCTACACCTTC.